Presented here are 22 T cell receptor beta chains from one specimen sequenced in a study of blood T cell repertoires in COVID-19. Only in-frame clones appear in the TCRdb table, and some are missing; sequencing was by immunoSEQ multiplex PCR. Altogether approximately 490,000 clones are present, around nine tenths being singletons, with the ten largest covering approximately 8%. Sequences were obtained from PBMCs or T cells enriched from blood (not recorded which). Receptor source: an older woman who had recovered from COVID-19.

This chain uses TRBV4-1 with TRBJ2-4; 8 nucleotides agree with TRBD1. Looked up from germline, CDR1 is MGHRA and CDR2 is YSYEKL. V lost 4 bases to trimming and J lost 2 bases; unmatched junction nucleotides: 10. The CDR3 extends over 17 amino acids. Written as DNA, the CDR3 is TGCGCCAGCAGCCCATTTTCAGGGGGCGAAACCAAAAACATTCAGTACTTC. It codes for CASSPFSGGETKNIQYF.

This chain uses TRBV2 with TRBJ1-5, with D perhaps TRBD1 (5 bases). With 7 bases removed from V and 6 bases from J, the gap between germline ends came to 16 bases. The CDR3 spans 14 residues. Germline CDR1 SNHLY, CDR2 FYNNEI. CDR3 DNA: TGTGCCAGCACCTTGTGGGGGGTCGGTCAGCCCCAGCATTTT. Translation gives CASTLWGVGQPQHF.

The rearrangement uses TRBV3-1 (or the pseudogene TRBV3-2) and TRBJ1-2; 7 bases agree with TRBD1. Germline V gives CDR1 LGHDT, CDR2 YNNKEL (reference sequence). The CDR3 consists of 13 residues. V lost 7 bases, J lost 6 bases, and 8 bases stayed unmatched. Written as DNA, the CDR3 is TGTGCCAGCACCTCGACAGGGTACGATGGCTACACCTTC. Translated, it gives CASTSTGYDGYTF.

This clone appeared a few times. The chain carries TRBV19 and TRBJ1-3, with D maybe TRBD1 (6 bases). The germline V and J ends were trimmed by 7 bases and 0 bases, with 10 bases remaining between them. Germline CDR1 and CDR2: LNHDA and SQIVND (reference sequence). The CDR3 extends over 14 amino acids. The CDR3 is CASNRQVSGNTIYF. DNA for the CDR3: TGTGCCAGTAACCGACAGGTCTCTGGAAACACCATATATTTT.

This clone was seen only a few times. This chain joins TRBV3-1 (or the pseudogene TRBV3-2) and TRBJ2-7; 11 bases agree with TRBD2. The CDR3 totals 16 residues. In germline, CDR1 is LGHDT, CDR2 YNNKEL (reference sequence). The trim removed 4 bases at V and 2 bases at J, leaving 7 bases unmatched. The CDR3: CASSPQGTSGPYEQYF. DNA for the CDR3: TGTGCCAGCAGCCCTCAAGGGACTAGCGGTCCCTACGAGCAGTACTTC.

The CDR3 region is CASSQSNPPGYTGELFF. The DNA for the CDR3 is TGCGCCAGCAGTCAATCGAATCCCCCGGGGTACACCGGGGAGCTGTTTTTT. The rearrangement links TRBV23-1 to TRBJ2-2; TRBD2 is a possible D gene (5 bases). TRBV23-1 is identified as an open reading frame with a role that is uncertain. The germline V and J ends were trimmed by 0 bases and 3 bases, with 14 bases remaining between them. CDR3 length equals 17 residues.

The V and J genes are TRBV24-1 and TRBJ2-2, with 8 bases identical to TRBD2. Germline V gene data show CDR1 as KGHDR and CDR2 as SFDVKD. With 3 bases clipped from V and 0 bases from J, the junction kept 14 bases outside the gene matches. CDR3 size: 20 residues. CDR3 nucleotides: TGTGCCACCAGTGATAACTGGCTCTGGGAGCGGGGGCCGAACACCGGGGAGCTGTTTTTT. It translates to CATSDNWLWERGPNTGELFF.

This chain links TRBV20-1 with TRBJ1-2; no clear D gene. Trimming shortened V by 3 bases and J by 7 bases, and 15 bases separated the two germline ends. This CDR3 comprises 13 residues. CDR1 and CDR2 from the germline V gene are DFQATT and SNEGSKA (reference sequence). CDR3 loop: CSASDMRVGGYTF. DNA for the CDR3: TGCAGTGCTAGTGACATGAGGGTGGGTGGCTACACCTTC.

This chain connects TRBV5-1 to TRBJ2-7; 7 nucleotides line up with TRBD1. V lost 4 bases to trimming and J lost 4 bases; unmatched junction nucleotides: 5. CDR3 length: 13 residues. Germline CDR1 and CDR2: SGHRS and YFSETQ. This chain's CDR3 is CASSRRQGYEQYF. The CDR3 DNA reads TGCGCCAGCAGCCGTAGACAGGGATACGAGCAGTACTTC. Using reference TRBV5-1 and TRBJ2-7 for the parts outside the CDR3, the full variable domain is KAGVTQTPRYLIKTRGQQVTLSCSPISGHRSVSWYQQTPGQGLQFLFEYFSETQRNKGNFPGRFSGRQFSNSRSEMNVSTLELGDSALYLCASSRRQGYEQYFGPGTRLTVT.

The chain links TRBV24-1 to TRBJ2-3, with TRBD2 identical over 8 bases. Trimming cost V 2 bases and J 7 bases; bases outside gene matches: 4. CDR3 length: 14 amino acids. The germline CDR1 and CDR2 sequences are KGHDR and SFDVKD. The CDR3 DNA reads as TGTGCCACCAGTGATTGGACTAGCTTAAATACGCAGTATTTT. Residues: CATSDWTSLNTQYF.

The chain employs TRBV5-1 and TRBJ1-6; 8 bases are shared with TRBD1. CDR3 length: 13 amino acids. The trim removed 8 bases at V and 8 bases at J, leaving 6 bases unmatched. Germline lookup yields CDR1 SGHRS and CDR2 YFSETQ. The CDR3 DNA is TGCGCCAGTAGAGGGACAGGAGATTCACCCCTCCACTTT. Translating gives CASRGTGDSPLHF.

This rearrangement joins TRBV29-1 to TRBJ2-3, with 7 bases matching TRBD1. The J segment lost 2 bases and the V segment lost 6 bases, leaving 5 bases of the junction unmatched. The CDR3 length is 13 residues. Per germline, CDR1 SQVTM and CDR2 ANQGSEA. The CDR3 is CSVRQGATDTQYF. In nucleotides, the CDR3 is TGCAGCGTCAGACAGGGAGCCACAGATACGCAGTATTTT.

V usage is TRBV6-5 and J usage is TRBJ1-5, with D maybe TRBD1 (6 bases). Trimming pared 7 bases from V and 2 bases from J, leaving 9 bases between. The CDR3 contains 13 residues. CDR1 is MNHEY, CDR2 SVGAGI, per germline. The CDR3 sequence: CASKEGGNQPQHF. The CDR3 DNA is TGTGCCAGCAAAGAGGGGGGCAATCAGCCCCAGCATTTT.

Only one count was recorded for this clone. This chain connects TRBV7-2 to TRBJ1-2; TRBD1 might be the D (6 bases). The CDR3 extends over 13 amino acids. The V gene lost 2 bases and the J gene lost 5 bases, with 9 bases spanning the gap. Germline values: CDR1 SGHTA, CDR2 FQGNSA. This CDR3 reads CASSLFQGYGYTF. CDR3 DNA sequence: TGTGCCAGCAGCTTATTCCAGGGGTATGGCTACACCTTC.

The chain recombines TRBV3-1 (or the pseudogene TRBV3-2) with TRBJ1-6; D uncertain. Germline V gives CDR1 LGHDT, CDR2 YNNKEL (reference sequence). Trimming cost V 0 bases and J 4 bases, with 16 bases left between them. CDR3 length equals 18 residues. The CDR3 DNA follows: TGTGCCAGCAGCCAAGATCGTCCCGGGATCCCTTATAATTCACCCCTCCACTTT. Residues: CASSQDRPGIPYNSPLHF.

The chain combines TRBV18 with TRBJ2-1; TRBD1 agrees at 8 bases. The CDR3 length is 16 residues. CDR1 and CDR2 from the germline V gene are KGHSH and LQKENI. After removal of 6 bases from V and 7 bases from J, the junction contained 14 bases not matched to a gene. CDR3 in DNA: TGTGCCAGCTCTCCCCTCCGGACAGGGACGGTGAATGAGCAGTTCTTC. Translated, it gives CASSPLRTGTVNEQFF.

The gene calls are TRBV5-1 and TRBJ1-1; TRBD1 might be the D (5 bases). The CDR3 contains 15 residues. Trimming took off 0 bases at V and 5 bases at J, with 14 bases between the two ends. Germline lookup yields CDR1 SGHRS and CDR2 YFSETQ. CDR3 loop: CASSLEYGKGTEAFF. CDR3 DNA: TGCGCCAGCAGCTTGGAATACGGAAAGGGGACTGAAGCTTTCTTT. Full variable domain (missing parts from reference TRBV5-1 and TRBJ1-1): KAGVTQTPRYLIKTRGQQVTLSCSPISGHRSVSWYQQTPGQGLQFLFEYFSETQRNKGNFPGRFSGRQFSNSRSEMNVSTLELGDSALYLCASSLEYGKGTEAFFGQGTRLTVV.

The rearrangement uses TRBV2 and TRBJ1-2; D remains unclear. Trimming took off 4 bases at V and 6 bases at J, with 18 bases between the two ends. Germline CDR1 reads SNHLY; CDR2 reads FYNNEI. The CDR3 length is 15 residues. DNA for the CDR3: TGTGCCAGCAGTGTAGGAGGGCGCGGAAGGGATGGCTACACCTTC. Translation gives CASSVGGRGRDGYTF.

J is TRBJ1-1 and V is TRBV20-1, with 10 nucleotides matching TRBD1. Germline V CDR1 and CDR2: DFQATT, SNEGSKA (reference sequence). The CDR3 runs to 14 residues. V was clipped by 3 bases and J by 8 bases; unmatched bases: 9. The CDR3 loop is CSASGGTGVREAFF. Here the CDR3 DNA reads TGCAGTGCTAGTGGAGGGACAGGGGTGAGGGAAGCTTTCTTT.

The chain recombines TRBV30 with TRBJ1-5; D may be TRBD1 (5 bases). CDR3 length: 13 amino acids. V lost 0 bases, J lost 8 bases, and 11 bases lay in between. Per the germline V gene, CDR1 is GTSNPN and CDR2 is SVGIG (reference sequence). As DNA, the CDR3 is TGTGCCTGGAGTGTACAGGCTATGGAGCCCCAGCATTTT. Protein sequence: CAWSVQAMEPQHF.

The rearrangement uses TRBV5-6 and TRBJ1-2, with D possibly TRBD1 on 5 matching bases. Trimming took off 3 bases at V and 2 bases at J, with 14 bases between the two ends. The CDR3 sequence is 15 residues long. Germline CDR1 is SGHDT and CDR2 is YYEEEE. CDR3 nucleotides: TGTGCCAGCAGCTACCGACAGATAGGAAACTATGGCTACACCTTC. Encoded protein: CASSYRQIGNYGYTF. Full variable domain (missing parts from reference TRBV5-6 and TRBJ1-2): DAGVTQSPTHLIKTRGQQVTLRCSPKSGHDTVSWYQQALGQGPQFIFQYYEEEERQRGNFPDRFSGHQFPNYSSELNVNALLLGDSALYLCASSYRQIGNYGYTFGSGTRLTVV.

The chain is built from TRBV6-5 and TRBJ1-1; D is unclear. Per germline, CDR1 MNHEY and CDR2 SVGAGI. This CDR3 has 13 amino acids. Trimming took off 6 bases at V and 1 base at J, with 9 bases between the two ends. The CDR3 bases are TGTGCCAGCAGCCCCCCAGGGAACACTGAAGCTTTCTTT. Translated, it gives CASSPPGNTEAFF.